The source of this TCR beta chain is a study of high-grade serous ovarian cancer treatment subgroups. On the study more broadly: Samples averaged around 13,000 reads and 6,900 or so unique TCR beta rearrangements.

Germline CDR1 SGHDN, CDR2 FVKESK. This CDR3 has 15 amino acids. J was trimmed by 7 bases and V by 3 bases; bases with no gene match: 7. Profiling relied on immunoSEQ multiplex PCR, and the TCRdb table lists in-frame clones only, not all of them. Of about 11,000 clones listed, 83% are singletons. The tumor samples were collected prior to definitive surgery or chemotherapy. The receptor's source is a human donor with high-grade serous ovarian cancer. The sequenced material came from tumor tissue. This chain links TRBV14 with TRBJ1-4, with TRBD1 identical over 8 bases. The DNA for the CDR3 is TGTGCCAGCAGCCAGCCCACAGGGGGTATTGAAAAACTGTTTTTT. Its translation is CASSQPTGGIEKLFF.